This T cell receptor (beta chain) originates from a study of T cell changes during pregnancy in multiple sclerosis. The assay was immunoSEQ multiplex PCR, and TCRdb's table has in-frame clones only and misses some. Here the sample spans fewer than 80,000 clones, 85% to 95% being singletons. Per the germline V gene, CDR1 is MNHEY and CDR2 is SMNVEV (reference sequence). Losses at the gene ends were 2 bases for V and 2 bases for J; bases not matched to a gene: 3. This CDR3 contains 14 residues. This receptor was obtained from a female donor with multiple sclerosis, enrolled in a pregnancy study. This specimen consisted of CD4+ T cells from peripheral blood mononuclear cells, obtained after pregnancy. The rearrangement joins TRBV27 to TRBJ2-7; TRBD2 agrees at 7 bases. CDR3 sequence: CASSLVGGAYEQYF. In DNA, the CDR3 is TGTGCCAGCAGTTTAGTGGGAGGGGCCTACGAGCAGTACTTC.